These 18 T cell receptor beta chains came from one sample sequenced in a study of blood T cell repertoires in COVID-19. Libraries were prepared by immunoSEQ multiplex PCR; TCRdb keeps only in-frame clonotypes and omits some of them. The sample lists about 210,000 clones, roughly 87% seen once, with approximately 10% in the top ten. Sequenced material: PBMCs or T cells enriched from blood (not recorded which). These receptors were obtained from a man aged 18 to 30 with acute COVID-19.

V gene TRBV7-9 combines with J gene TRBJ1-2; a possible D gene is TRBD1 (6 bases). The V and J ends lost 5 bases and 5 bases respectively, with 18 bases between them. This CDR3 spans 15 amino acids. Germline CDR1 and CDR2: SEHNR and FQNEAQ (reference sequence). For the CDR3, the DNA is TGTGCCAGCAGCCCAGGGGAGGGGCCGATTTATGGCTACACCTTC. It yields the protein CASSPGEGPIYGYTF.

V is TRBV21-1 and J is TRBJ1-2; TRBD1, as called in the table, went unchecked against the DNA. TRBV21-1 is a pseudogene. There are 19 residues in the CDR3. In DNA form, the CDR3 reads TGTGCCAGCAGCAAAGAAGATTTTAGGAATACAGATCTTAACTATGGCTACACCTTC. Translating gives CASSKEDFRNTDLNYGYTF.

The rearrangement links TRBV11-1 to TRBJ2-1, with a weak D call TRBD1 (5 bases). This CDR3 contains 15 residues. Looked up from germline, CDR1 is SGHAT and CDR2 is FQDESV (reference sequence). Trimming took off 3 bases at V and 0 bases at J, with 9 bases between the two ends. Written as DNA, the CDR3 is TGTGCCAGCAGCTTGGGGCGGATCTCCTACAATGAGCAGTTCTTC. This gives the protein CASSLGRISYNEQFF.

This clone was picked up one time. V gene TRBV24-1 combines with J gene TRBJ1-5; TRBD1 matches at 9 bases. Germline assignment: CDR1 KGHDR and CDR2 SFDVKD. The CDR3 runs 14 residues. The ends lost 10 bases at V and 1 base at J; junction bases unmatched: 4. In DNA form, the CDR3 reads TGTGCCACAGCGGACAGGGGAAGCAATCAGCCCCAGCATTTT. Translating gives CATADRGSNQPQHF.

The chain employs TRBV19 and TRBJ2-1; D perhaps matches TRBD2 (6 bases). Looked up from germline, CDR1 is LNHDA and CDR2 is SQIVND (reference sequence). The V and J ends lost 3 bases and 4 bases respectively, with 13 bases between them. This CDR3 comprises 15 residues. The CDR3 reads CASSMGGTSYNEQFF. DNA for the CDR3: TGTGCCAGTAGTATGGGTGGGACTTCGTACAATGAGCAGTTCTTC.

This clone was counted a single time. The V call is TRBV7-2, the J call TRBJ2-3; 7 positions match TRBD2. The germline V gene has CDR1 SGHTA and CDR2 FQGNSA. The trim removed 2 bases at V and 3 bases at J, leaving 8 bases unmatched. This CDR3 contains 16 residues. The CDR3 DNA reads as TGTGCCAGCAGCTTACTCCCGGGCGGGAGAACAGATACGCAGTATTTT. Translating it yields CASSLLPGGRTDTQYF. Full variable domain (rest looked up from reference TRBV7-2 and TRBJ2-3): GAGVSQSPSNKVTEKGKDVELRCDPISGHTALYWYRQSLGQGLEFLIYFQGNSAPDKSGLPSDRFSAERTGGSVSTLTIQRTQQEDSAVYLCASSLLPGGRTDTQYFGPGTRLTVL.

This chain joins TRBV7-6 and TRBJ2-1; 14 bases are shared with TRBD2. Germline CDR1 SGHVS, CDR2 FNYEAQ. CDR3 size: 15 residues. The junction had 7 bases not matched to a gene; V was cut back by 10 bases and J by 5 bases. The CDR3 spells CATRTSGRLDNEQFF. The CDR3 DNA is TGTGCCACCCGGACTAGCGGGAGGTTAGACAATGAGCAGTTCTTC.

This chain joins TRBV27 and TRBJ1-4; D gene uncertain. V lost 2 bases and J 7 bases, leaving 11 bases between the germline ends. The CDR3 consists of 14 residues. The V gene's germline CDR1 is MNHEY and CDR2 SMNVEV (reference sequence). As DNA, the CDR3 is TGTGCCAGCAGTTTAATAGAGGAACGTGAAAAACTGTTTTTT. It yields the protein CASSLIEEREKLFF.

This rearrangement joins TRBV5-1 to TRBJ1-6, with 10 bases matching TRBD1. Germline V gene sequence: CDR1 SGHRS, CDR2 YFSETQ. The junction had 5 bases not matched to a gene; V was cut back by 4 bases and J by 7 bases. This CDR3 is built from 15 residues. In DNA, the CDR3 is TGCGCCAGCAGCCTCGGGACAGGGGACAATTCACCCCTCCACTTT. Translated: CASSLGTGDNSPLHF. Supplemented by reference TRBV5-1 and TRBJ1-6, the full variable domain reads KAGVTQTPRYLIKTRGQQVTLSCSPISGHRSVSWYQQTPGQGLQFLFEYFSETQRNKGNFPGRFSGRQFSNSRSEMNVSTLELGDSALYLCASSLGTGDNSPLHFGNGTRLTVT.

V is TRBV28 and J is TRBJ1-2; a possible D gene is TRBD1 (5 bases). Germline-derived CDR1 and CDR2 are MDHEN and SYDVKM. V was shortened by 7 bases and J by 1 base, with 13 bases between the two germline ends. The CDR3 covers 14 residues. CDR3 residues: CASTDGQGNYGYTF. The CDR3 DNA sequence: TGTGCCAGCACCGACGGGCAGGGTAACTATGGCTACACCTTC.

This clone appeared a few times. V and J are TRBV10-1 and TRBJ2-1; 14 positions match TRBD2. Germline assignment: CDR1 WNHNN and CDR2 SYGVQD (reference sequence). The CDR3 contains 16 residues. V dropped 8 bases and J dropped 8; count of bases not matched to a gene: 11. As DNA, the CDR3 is TGCGCCAGCTCAACGACTAGCGGGAGGGCCCTGGATGAGCAGTTCTTC. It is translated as CASSTTSGRALDEQFF.

The DNA for the CDR3 is TGTGCCACCTCCCCCAACACTGAAGCTTTCTTT. It is translated as CATSPNTEAFF. The chain joins TRBV10-3 to TRBJ1-1; D unclear. The CDR3 consists of 11 residues. Trimming took 10 bases from V and 2 from J, leaving 8 bases between them. The germline V gene has CDR1 ENHRY and CDR2 SYGVKD.

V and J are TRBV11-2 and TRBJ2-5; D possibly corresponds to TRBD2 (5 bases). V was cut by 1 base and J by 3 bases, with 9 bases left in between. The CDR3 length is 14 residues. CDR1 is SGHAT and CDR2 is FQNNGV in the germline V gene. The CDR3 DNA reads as TGTGCCAGCAGCTTAGGGTCCGGGGAAGAGACCCAGTACTTC. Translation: CASSLGSGEETQYF.

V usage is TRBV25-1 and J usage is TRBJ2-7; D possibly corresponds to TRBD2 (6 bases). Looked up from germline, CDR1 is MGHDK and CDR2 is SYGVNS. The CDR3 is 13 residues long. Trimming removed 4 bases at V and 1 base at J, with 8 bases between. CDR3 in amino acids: CASSVGGSYEQYF. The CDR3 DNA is TGTGCCAGCAGTGTCGGGGGTTCCTACGAGCAGTACTTC.

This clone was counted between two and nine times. CDR3 in DNA: TGTGCCAGCACTAGTGCAAATAGCAATCAGCCCCAGCATTTT. Residues: CASTSANSNQPQHF. This rearrangement joins TRBV6-5 to TRBJ1-5, with D uncertain. Germline-derived CDR1 and CDR2 are MNHEY and SVGAGI. Trimming removed 7 bases at V and 0 bases at J, with 10 bases between. There are 14 residues in the CDR3.

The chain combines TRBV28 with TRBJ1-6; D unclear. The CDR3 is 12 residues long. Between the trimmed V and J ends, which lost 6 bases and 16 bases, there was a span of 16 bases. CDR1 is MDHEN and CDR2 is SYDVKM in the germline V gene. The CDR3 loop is CASSHDTSPLHF. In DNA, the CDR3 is TGTGCCAGCAGCCATGACACCAGCCCTCTCCACTTT.

The CDR3: CASQSGDQPQHF. In nucleotides, the CDR3 is TGTGCCAGCCAGTCAGGGGATCAGCCCCAGCATTTT. The rearrangement uses TRBV28 and TRBJ1-5; perhaps TRBD1 as D (6 bases). Looked up from germline, CDR1 is MDHEN and CDR2 is SYDVKM. Trimming took 8 bases from V and 5 from J, leaving 10 bases between them. The CDR3 contains 12 residues. Variable domain in full (rest from reference TRBV28 and TRBJ1-5): DVKVTQSSRYLVKRTGEKVFLECVQDMDHENMFWYRQDPGLGLRLIYFSYDVKMKEKGDIPEGYSVSREKKERFSLILESASTNQTSMYLCASQSGDQPQHFGDGTRLSIL.

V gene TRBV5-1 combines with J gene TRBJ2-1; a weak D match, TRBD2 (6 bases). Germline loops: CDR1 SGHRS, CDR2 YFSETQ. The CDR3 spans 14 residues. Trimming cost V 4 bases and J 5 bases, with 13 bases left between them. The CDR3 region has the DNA TGCGCCAGCAGCCTACCTAGCGCGAACAATGAGCAGTTCTTC. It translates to CASSLPSANNEQFF.